This T cell receptor (beta chain) is drawn from a study of technical replicates of blood from a handful of donors (dated by TCRdb to the late 2010s). V has 6 bases trimmed and J has 1 base trimmed; junction bases matching no gene number 5. The CDR3 runs 15 amino acids, cysteine and phenylalanine included. Only the CDR3 DNA stays, 45 bases, in frame from base 1. Sequences MNHNS (CDR1) and SASEGT (CDR2) are obtained from the germline V gene. On this clone: Its antigen remains undetermined. Base qualities are not at hand, and no much larger clone is one base apart.

The library was produced with the immunoSEQ multiplex PCR assay. TCRdb mirrors the immuneACCESS table, restricted to in-frame sequences. Some clones are absent from its copies; in checked studies, under half trace to an unresolved V gene, and the reason for the others is unknown. The sample records about 100,000 clones, nearly 97% of which are singletons. Of the sample, approximately 0.22% is held by the ten largest clones. This clonotype was sampled from a human donor in good health. The rearrangement combines TRBV6-1 with TRBJ2-2; TRBD1 aligns with 7 central bases. What was sequenced was T cells isolated from PBMCs. The CDR3 is CASRTGPENTGELFF. Read as DNA, the sequence is TGTGCCAGCAGGACAGGGCCCGAGAACACCGGGGAGCTGTTTTTT.